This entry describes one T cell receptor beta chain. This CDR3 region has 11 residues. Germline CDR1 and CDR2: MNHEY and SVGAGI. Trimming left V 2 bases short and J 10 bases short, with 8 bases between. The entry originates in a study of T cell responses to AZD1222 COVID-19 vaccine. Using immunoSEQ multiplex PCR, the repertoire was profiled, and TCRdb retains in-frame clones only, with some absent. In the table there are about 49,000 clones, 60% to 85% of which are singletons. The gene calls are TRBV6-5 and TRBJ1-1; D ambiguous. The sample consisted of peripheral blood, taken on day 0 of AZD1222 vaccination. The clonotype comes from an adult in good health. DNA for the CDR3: TGTGCCAGCAGTTACCAAGGGAGAGCTTTCTTT. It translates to CASSYQGRAFF.